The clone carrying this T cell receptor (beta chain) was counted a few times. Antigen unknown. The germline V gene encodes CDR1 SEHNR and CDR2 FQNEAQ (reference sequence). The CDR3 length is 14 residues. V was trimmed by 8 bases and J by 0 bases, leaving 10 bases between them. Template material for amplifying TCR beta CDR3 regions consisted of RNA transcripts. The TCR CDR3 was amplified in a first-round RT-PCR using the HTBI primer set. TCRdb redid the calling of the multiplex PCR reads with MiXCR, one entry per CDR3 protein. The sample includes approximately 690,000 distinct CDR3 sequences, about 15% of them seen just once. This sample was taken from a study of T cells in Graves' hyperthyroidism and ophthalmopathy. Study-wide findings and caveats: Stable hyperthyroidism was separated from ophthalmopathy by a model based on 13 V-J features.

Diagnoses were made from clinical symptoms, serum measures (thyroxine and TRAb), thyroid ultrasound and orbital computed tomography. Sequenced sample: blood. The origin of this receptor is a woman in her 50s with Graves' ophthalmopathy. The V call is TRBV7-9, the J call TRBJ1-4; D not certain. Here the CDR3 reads CASSPVPTNEKLFF. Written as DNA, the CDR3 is TGTGCCAGCTCACCGGTCCCAACTAATGAAAAACTGTTTTTT.